Listed below are T cell receptor beta chains from one sample, sequenced in a study of CD8+CD57+ T cells in acquired aplastic anemia. TCRdb fed the reads into MiXCR, producing one record per CDR3 protein. The sample lists roughly 150,000 distinct CDR3 sequences, around 43% seen once, with 2.5% to 3.5% in the top ten. Sequencing was carried out using sorted CD4+, CD8+, or CD8+CD57+ T cells (not recorded which) from PBMCs. Every receptor here comes from a human donor with aplastic anemia. CDR3s include the opening cysteine and the closing phenylalanine or tryptophan. Each record gives: J gene, D gene, clone size, V gene, CDR3 protein, CDR3 DNA. A D gene is named only where the DNA matches it firmly. Only some rows state a clone size, as once, few, many or a class for expanded clones.

>TRBJ1-3|-|many|TRBV11-2
CASSLVQGLRNTIYF
TGTGCCAGCAGCTTAGTACAGGGTTTGAGAAACACCATATATTTT
>TRBJ1-5|TRBD1|many|TRBV5-5
CASSLAQGNQPQHF
TGTGCCAGCAGCTTGGCACAGGGGAATCAGCCCCAGCATTTT
>TRBJ2-2|-|many|TRBV2
CASSKTGRVGELFF
TGTGCCAGCAGCAAGACTGGGAGAGTCGGGGAGCTGTTTTTT
>TRBJ2-3|-|-|TRBV2
CASRRRAGGDTQYF
TGTGCCAGCAGAAGGAGGGCAGGGGGTGATACGCAGTATTTT
>TRBJ2-7|-|-|TRBV19
CASSIIHSEYEQYF
TGTGCCAGTAGTATTATCCACAGTGAATACGAGCAGTACTTC
>TRBJ1-1|-|many|TRBV13
CASSPRGIISEAFF
TGTGCCAGCAGCCCCCGGGGAATCATTTCTGAAGCTTTCTTT
>TRBJ2-1|-|many|TRBV29-1
CSVEARGTGLGSYNEQFF
TGCAGCGTTGAAGCCCGGGGCACTGGACTTGGGTCGTACAATGAGCAGTTCTTC
>TRBJ1-4|-|-|TRBV7-2
CASSKSATNEKLFF
TGTGCCAGCAGCAAGTCCGCAACTAATGAAAAACTGTTTTTT
>TRBJ2-5|-|many|TRBV6-5
CASSYSDGRETQYF
TGTGCCAGCAGTTACTCGGACGGAAGAGAGACCCAGTACTTC
>TRBJ2-5|TRBD2|-|TRBV20-1
CSARDRGGAGETQYF
TGCAGTGCTAGAGATCGCGGGGGGGCCGGAGAGACCCAGTACTTC
>TRBJ1-2|-|-|TRBV10-3
CAITADPSNYGYTF
TGTGCCATCACAGCAGATCCATCTAACTATGGCTACACCTTC
>TRBJ1-6|-|many|TRBV6-1
CASSDRSPLHF
TGTGCCAGCAGTGATAGATCACCCCTCCACTTT
>TRBJ1-1|-|-|TRBV12-3/TRBV12-4
CASSLPRLRELNTEAFF
TGTGCCAGCAGTCTCCCCAGGCTAAGAGAGTTGAACACTGAAGCTTTCTTT
>TRBJ2-5|-|-|TRBV10-2
CASSENTGETQYF
TGCGCCAGCAGTGAAAATACAGGAGAGACCCAGTACTTC